One and the same sample provided the 19 T cell receptor beta chains below, sequenced in a study of T-cell memory formation after mild COVID-19. In TCRdb, the 5' RACE reads were re-called with MiXCR into one record per CDR3 protein. Of about 14,000 distinct CDR3 sequences in the sample, approximately 19% were seen once. The material sequenced was PBMCs or a T cell subset sorted from them (not recorded which). Receptor source: an adult woman who had mild COVID-19 (a few samples of this study predate the infection). Cell type and time point are not known.

The chain is built from TRBV12-3 or TRBV12-4 and TRBJ2-7, with a possible D match to TRBD1 (6 bases). The CDR3 loop spans 12 amino acids. Trimming shortened V by 5 bases and J by 6 bases, and 11 bases separated the two germline ends. The CDR3: CASSQLTGEQYF. CDR3 in DNA: TGTGCCAGCAGTCAGCTGACAGGCGAGCAGTACTTC.

The sample holds many counts of this clonotype. This chain connects TRBV18 to TRBJ2-3, with D maybe TRBD2 (5 bases). The V end was cut by 0 bases, the J end by 4 bases, with 14 bases between. The germline V gene has CDR1 KGHSH and CDR2 LQKENI. The CDR3 is 16 amino acids. Here the CDR3 reads CASSPPGEITADTQYF. DNA for the CDR3: TGTGCCAGCTCACCACCGGGAGAGATTACGGCAGATACGCAGTATTTT.

This clonotype was recorded many times. V is TRBV4-2 and J is TRBJ1-2, with unresolved D. There are 15 residues in the CDR3. Germline CDR1 and CDR2: LGHNA and YNFKEQ. Between the trimmed V and J ends, which lost 0 bases and 1 base, there was a span of 9 bases. CDR3 nucleotide sequence: TGTGCCAGCAGCCAAGAGGGCAGTTATAACTATGGCTACACCTTC. Amino acid sequence: CASSQEGSYNYGYTF.

This clonotype was seen many times. The chain is built from TRBV7-8 and TRBJ1-4; no reliable D call. CDR1 SGHVS and CDR2 FQNEAQ come from the germline V gene. The CDR3 loop spans 14 amino acids. V shed 0 bases and J shed 4 bases, with 6 bases lying between them. In DNA, the CDR3 is TGTGCCAGCAGCTTAGCCAGACTTAATGAAAAACTGTTTTTT. This codes for CASSLARLNEKLFF.

This clonotype was counted many times. This sequence joins TRBV24-1 and TRBJ2-1, with 8 bases that match TRBD2. The V segment lost 4 bases and the J segment 0 bases; nucleotides outside the gene matches: 10. This CDR3 contains 18 residues. Germline V gene sequence: CDR1 KGHDR, CDR2 SFDVKD. In DNA form, the CDR3 reads TGTGCCACCAGTGACGGTAGTCCCGGGACTAGCTCCTACAATGAGCAGTTCTTC. Protein: CATSDGSPGTSSYNEQFF.

This clonotype appeared many times. This chain links TRBV7-6 with TRBJ2-1, with TRBD1 matching over 7 bases. The CDR3 is 14 residues long. Germline V gene lookup returns CDR1 SGHVS and CDR2 FNYEAQ. V was clipped by 5 bases and J by 7 bases; unmatched bases: 8. The CDR3 here is CASSPLQGVNEQFF. The CDR3 coding sequence is TGTGCCAGCAGCCCCCTCCAGGGGGTGAATGAGCAGTTCTTC.

V is TRBV20-1 and J is TRBJ2-1, with TRBD2 as a possible D gene (6 bases). The V gene's germline CDR1 is DFQATT and CDR2 SNEGSKA (reference sequence). This CDR3 spans 11 amino acids. The CDR3 region is CILARNNEQFF. CDR3 nucleotides: TGCATTCTAGCGAGAAACAATGAGCAGTTCTTC.

This clonotype showed up many times. This rearrangement joins TRBV24-1 to TRBJ2-1, with 10 nucleotides matching TRBD2. The CDR3 contains 15 residues. V gave up 9 bases and J gave up 8 bases; unmatched junction bases: 12. From germline, CDR1 is KGHDR and CDR2 SFDVKD. The CDR3 loop reads CATSTPGLAIDEQFF. The CDR3 DNA is TGTGCCACCTCGACCCCGGGACTAGCGATTGATGAGCAGTTCTTC.

This clonotype showed up many times. The rearrangement links TRBV15 to TRBJ2-1, with 8 bases matching TRBD2. Losses at the gene ends were 3 bases for V and 6 bases for J; bases not matched to a gene: 10. The CDR3 consists of 16 residues. Germline CDR1 and CDR2: LNHNV and YYDKDF (reference sequence). This CDR3 is CATSRGGGLSFNEQFF. The CDR3 DNA reads TGTGCCACCAGCAGGGGCGGGGGGCTTTCGTTCAATGAGCAGTTCTTC.

This clonotype was recorded many times. This chain joins TRBV10-2 and TRBJ2-7; 7 bases match TRBD1. Looked up from germline, CDR1 is WSHSY and CDR2 is SAAADI. Germline trimming cut 7 bases from V and 0 bases from J; bases unmatched to any gene: 3. This CDR3 region has 13 residues. The CDR3 loop is CASMTGHSYEQYF. As DNA, the CDR3 is TGCGCCAGCATGACAGGGCACTCCTACGAGCAGTACTTC.

This clonotype was recorded at least ten times. The V gene is TRBV5-4, the J gene TRBJ2-7; D ambiguous. Germline V gene data show CDR1 as SGHNT and CDR2 as YYREEE (reference sequence). This CDR3 region has 12 residues. The V and J ends lost 0 bases and 2 bases respectively, with 3 bases between them. CDR3 in DNA: TGTGCCAGCAGCTTGGACGCCTACGAGCAGTACTTC. Translated, it gives CASSLDAYEQYF.

At least ten counts were recorded for this clonotype. The chain couples TRBV29-1 to TRBJ2-4; D is unresolved. The CDR3 consists of 12 residues. Germline loops: CDR1 SQVTM, CDR2 ANQGSEA. V dropped 6 bases and J dropped 8 bases, with 14 bases sitting between them. The CDR3 loop is CSVAWSGDIQYF. CDR3 sequence (DNA): TGCAGCGTAGCCTGGAGTGGGGACATTCAGTACTTC.

This clonotype occurred many times. J is TRBJ1-6 and V is TRBV9, with D perhaps TRBD1 (6 bases). V shed 2 bases and J shed 4 bases, with 13 bases lying between them. Germline V lookup: CDR1 SGDLS, CDR2 YYNGEE. The CDR3 sequence is 16 residues long. Written as DNA, the CDR3 is TGTGCCAGCAGCGTGGCAGGGACACCTTATAATTCACCCCTCCACTTT. Translation: CASSVAGTPYNSPLHF.

The chain uses TRBV29-1 and TRBJ1-1; D is uncertain. The germline V and J ends were trimmed by 4 bases and 0 bases, with 6 bases remaining between them. Looked up from germline, CDR1 is SQVTM and CDR2 is ANQGSEA. There are 12 residues in the CDR3. CDR3 DNA sequence: TGCAGCGTTGGGAGCATGAACACTGAAGCTTTCTTT. Its protein is CSVGSMNTEAFF.

This clonotype was seen many times. This chain uses TRBV25-1 with TRBJ2-7, with D possibly matching TRBD2 (6 bases). Germline V lookup: CDR1 MGHDK, CDR2 SYGVNS. The V end was cut by 6 bases, the J end by 0 bases, with 12 bases between. The CDR3 covers 14 residues. CDR3 amino acids: CASSPGLISYEQYF. In nucleotides, the CDR3 is TGTGCCAGCAGCCCGGGACTTATCTCCTACGAGCAGTACTTC.

This clonotype was picked up many times. The V gene is TRBV5-4, the J gene TRBJ2-1; 10 bases align to TRBD2. Germline loops: CDR1 SGHNT, CDR2 YYREEE (reference sequence). The CDR3 sequence is 14 residues long. J gave up 9 bases and V 4 bases, and 7 bases lay outside the gene matches. In DNA form, the CDR3 reads TGTGCCAGCAGCGGGGGACTAGCGCCAGCTGAGCAGTTCTTC. This encodes CASSGGLAPAEQFF.

The chain carries TRBV7-2 and TRBJ1-2, with 9 bases lining up with TRBD1. The V and J ends lost 5 bases and 8 bases, in that order; junction bases with no gene match: 6. The CDR3 totals 13 residues. From germline, CDR1 is SGHTA and CDR2 FQGNSA. CDR3 residues: CASSATGGGGYTF. CDR3 coding DNA: TGTGCCAGCAGCGCCACAGGGGGCGGGGGCTACACCTTC.

This clonotype appeared many times. The genes are TRBV5-1 and TRBJ2-7; weak D call: TRBD1 (5 bases). With 7 bases removed from V and 4 bases from J, the gap between germline ends came to 18 bases. CDR3 length equals 14 residues. Germline lookup yields CDR1 SGHRS and CDR2 YFSETQ. The CDR3 region is CASPMDMEFYEQYF. The CDR3 DNA reads TGCGCCAGCCCCATGGACATGGAGTTTTACGAGCAGTACTTC.

At least ten counts were recorded for this clonotype. The genes are TRBV25-1 and TRBJ1-2; maybe TRBD1 (5 bases). Per the germline V gene, CDR1 is MGHDK and CDR2 is SYGVNS. This CDR3 spans 15 amino acids. Between the trimmed V and J ends, which lost 1 base and 8 bases, there was a span of 17 bases. The CDR3 DNA reads as TGTGCCAGCAGTGAATGGAGGGGAGCCTACCCAGGCTACACCTTC. Translated: CASSEWRGAYPGYTF.